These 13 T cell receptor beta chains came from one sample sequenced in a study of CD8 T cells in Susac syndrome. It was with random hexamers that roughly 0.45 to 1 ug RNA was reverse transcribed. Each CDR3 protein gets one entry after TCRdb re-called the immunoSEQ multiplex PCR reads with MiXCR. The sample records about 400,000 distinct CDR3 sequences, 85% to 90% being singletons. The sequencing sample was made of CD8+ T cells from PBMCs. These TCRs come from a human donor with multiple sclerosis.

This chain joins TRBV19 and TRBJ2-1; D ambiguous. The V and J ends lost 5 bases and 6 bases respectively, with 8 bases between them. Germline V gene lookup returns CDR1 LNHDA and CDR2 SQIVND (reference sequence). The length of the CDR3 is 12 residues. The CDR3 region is CASSAAVNEQFF. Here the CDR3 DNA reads TGTGCCAGTAGTGCCGCTGTCAATGAGCAGTTCTTC.

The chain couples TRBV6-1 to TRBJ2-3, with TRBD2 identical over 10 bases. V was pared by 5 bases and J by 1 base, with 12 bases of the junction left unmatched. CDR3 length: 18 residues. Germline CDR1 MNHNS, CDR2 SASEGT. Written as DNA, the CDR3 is TGTGCCAGCAGTCCCACCGAGCGGGAGGGCCTCGGCACAGATACGCAGTATTTT. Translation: CASSPTEREGLGTDTQYF.

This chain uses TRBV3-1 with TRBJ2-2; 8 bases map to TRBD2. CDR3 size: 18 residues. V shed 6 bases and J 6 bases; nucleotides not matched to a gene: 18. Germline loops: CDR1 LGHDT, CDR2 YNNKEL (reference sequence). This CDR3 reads CASRTTSGSAGVAGELFF. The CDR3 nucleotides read TGTGCCAGCAGAACAACCAGCGGGAGTGCAGGGGTGGCCGGGGAGCTGTTTTTT.

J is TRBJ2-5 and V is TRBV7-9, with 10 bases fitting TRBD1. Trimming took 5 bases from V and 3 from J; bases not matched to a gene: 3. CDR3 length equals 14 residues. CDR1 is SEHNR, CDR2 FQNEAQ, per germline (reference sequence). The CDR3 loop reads CASSPTGGEETQYF. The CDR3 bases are TGTGCCAGCAGCCCGACAGGGGGCGAAGAGACCCAGTACTTC.

The CDR3 region is CASRAGGRLNEQFF. The CDR3 region has the DNA TGTGCCAGCAGAGCAGGGGGACGTTTGAATGAGCAGTTCTTC. The chain joins TRBV28 to TRBJ2-1; 7 bases are shared with TRBD1. This CDR3 comprises 14 residues. V trimming: 6 bases; J trimming: 7 bases; junction bases outside the gene matches: 9. Germline values: CDR1 MDHEN, CDR2 SYDVKM.

The CDR3 loop is CASSDGLADQETQYF. Here the CDR3 DNA reads TGTGCCAGCAGCGATGGACTAGCGGACCAAGAGACCCAGTACTTC. This sequence joins TRBV6-5 and TRBJ2-5; 10 nucleotides line up with TRBD2. Germline values: CDR1 MNHEY, CDR2 SVGAGI. This CDR3 comprises 15 residues. V shed 6 bases, J shed 0 bases, and the junction held 4 bases outside the gene matches.

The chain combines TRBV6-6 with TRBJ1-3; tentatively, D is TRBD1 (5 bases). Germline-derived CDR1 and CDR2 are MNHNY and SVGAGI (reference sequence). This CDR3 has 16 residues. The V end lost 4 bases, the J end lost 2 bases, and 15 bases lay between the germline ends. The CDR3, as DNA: TGTGCCAGCAGTTTTTCAGAGTTCAGGGCTGGAAACACCATATATTTT. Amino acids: CASSFSEFRAGNTIYF.

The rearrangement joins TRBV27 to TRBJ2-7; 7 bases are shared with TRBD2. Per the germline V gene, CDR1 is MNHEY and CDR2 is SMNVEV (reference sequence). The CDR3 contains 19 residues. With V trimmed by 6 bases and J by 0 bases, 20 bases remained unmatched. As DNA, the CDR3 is TGTGCCAGCAGCCCACCCTCGGGGGTGGCGGGGGTTAGCTCCTACGAGCAGTACTTC. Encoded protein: CASSPPSGVAGVSSYEQYF.

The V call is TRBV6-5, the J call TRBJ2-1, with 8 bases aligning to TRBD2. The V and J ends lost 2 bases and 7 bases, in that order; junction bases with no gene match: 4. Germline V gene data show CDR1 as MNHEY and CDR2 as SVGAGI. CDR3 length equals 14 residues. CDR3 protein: CASSYIGGGNEQFF. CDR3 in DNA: TGTGCCAGCAGTTACATAGGCGGGGGGAATGAGCAGTTCTTC.

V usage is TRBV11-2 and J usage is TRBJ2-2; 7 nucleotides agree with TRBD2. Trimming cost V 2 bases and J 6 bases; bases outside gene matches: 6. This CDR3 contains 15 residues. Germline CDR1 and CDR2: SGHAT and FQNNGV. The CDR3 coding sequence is TGTGCCAGCAGCTTATTTGGGGGAGGGCCCGGGGAGCTGTTTTTT. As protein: CASSLFGGGPGELFF.

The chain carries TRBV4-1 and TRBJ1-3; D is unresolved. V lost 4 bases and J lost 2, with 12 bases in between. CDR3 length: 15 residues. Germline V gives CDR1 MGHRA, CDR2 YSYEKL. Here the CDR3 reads CASSPGSGAGNTIYF. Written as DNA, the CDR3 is TGCGCCAGCAGCCCTGGATCGGGCGCTGGAAACACCATATATTTT.

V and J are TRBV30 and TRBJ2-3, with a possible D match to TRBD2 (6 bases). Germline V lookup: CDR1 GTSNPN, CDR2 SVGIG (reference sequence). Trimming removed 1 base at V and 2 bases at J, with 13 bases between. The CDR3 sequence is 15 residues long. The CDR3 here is CAWSARDSLTDTQYF. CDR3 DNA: TGTGCCTGGAGTGCCAGGGACTCCCTCACAGATACGCAGTATTTT.

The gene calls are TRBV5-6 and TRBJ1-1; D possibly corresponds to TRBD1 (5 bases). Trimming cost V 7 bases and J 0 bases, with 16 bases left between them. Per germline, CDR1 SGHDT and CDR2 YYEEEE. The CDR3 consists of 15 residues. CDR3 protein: CASGGVQNMNTEAFF. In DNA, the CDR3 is TGTGCCAGCGGGGGTGTACAAAACATGAACACTGAAGCTTTCTTT.